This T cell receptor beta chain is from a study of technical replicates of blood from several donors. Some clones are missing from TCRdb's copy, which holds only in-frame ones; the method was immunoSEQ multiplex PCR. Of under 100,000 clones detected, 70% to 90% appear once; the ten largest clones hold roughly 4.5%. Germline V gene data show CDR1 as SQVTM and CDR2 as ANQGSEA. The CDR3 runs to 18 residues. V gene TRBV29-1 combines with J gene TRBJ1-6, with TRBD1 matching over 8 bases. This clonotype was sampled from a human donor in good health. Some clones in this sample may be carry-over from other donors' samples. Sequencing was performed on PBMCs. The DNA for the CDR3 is TGCACCGCATCTGGAAACTCTAGACAGGGGCTTGGGGATTCACCCCTCCACTTT. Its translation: CTASGNSRQGLGDSPLHF.